One and the same sample provided the 12 T cell receptor beta chains below, sequenced in a study of patients and donors after allogeneic stem cell transplantation. TCRdb reprocessed the RT-PCR reads via MiXCR and lists one record per CDR3 protein. The repertoire has about 960,000 distinct CDR3 sequences, 18% of them found once; the top ten carry around 5.5%. The sample taken for sequencing was blood, either unsorted or a sorted T cell fraction (not recorded which). The source is a human donor who was either an allogeneic HSCT recipient or a stem cell or donor lymphocyte infusion donor (not recorded which). It is not recorded whose cells these are; they may come from a transplant donor.

V usage is TRBV30 and J usage is TRBJ2-3, with D maybe TRBD2 (6 bases). Germline CDR1 is GTSNPN and CDR2 is SVGIG (reference sequence). V gave up 5 bases and J gave up 6 bases, with 15 bases separating them. This CDR3 has 13 residues. The CDR3 region has the DNA TGTGCCTGGGGGGACTTGGGCGGGGATACGCAGTATTTT. Encoded protein: CAWGDLGGDTQYF.

The chain uses TRBV4-2 and TRBJ2-1; 7 bases are shared with TRBD2. CDR3 size: 17 residues. Germline loops: CDR1 LGHNA, CDR2 YNFKEQ. The junction had 16 bases not matched to a gene; V was cut back by 4 bases and J by 7 bases. DNA for the CDR3: TGTGCCAGCAGCCCAGGTCGGGGCGGGGGACCCGATAATGAGCAGTTCTTC. This gives the protein CASSPGRGGGPDNEQFF.

This clonotype was observed a handful of times. This chain links TRBV20-1 with TRBJ1-4; TRBD1 is a possible D gene (5 bases). CDR1 and CDR2 (germline): DFQATT, SNEGSKA (reference sequence). Trimming stripped 0 bases from V and 7 bases from J, with 12 bases between. This CDR3 has 14 amino acids. The CDR3 loop is CSARDGGGGEKLFF. DNA for the CDR3: TGCAGTGCTAGAGATGGGGGGGGTGGTGAAAAACTGTTTTTT.

This clonotype was observed many times. V is TRBV5-6 and J is TRBJ1-2; D uncertain. Germline assignment: CDR1 SGHDT and CDR2 YYEEEE. This CDR3 region has 12 residues. V lost 4 bases and J 2 bases, leaving 6 bases between the germline ends. In DNA, the CDR3 is TGTGCCAGCAGCCCGGACAACTATGGCTACACCTTC. The encoded protein is CASSPDNYGYTF.

The genes are TRBV12-3 or TRBV12-4 and TRBJ1-4, with 7 bases that match TRBD1. This CDR3 spans 14 amino acids. The V gene end was trimmed by 4 bases and the J gene end by 8 bases; junction bases not matched to a gene: 7. The CDR3 region has the DNA TGTGCCAGCAGTTCCACAGGGGATGGGGAAAAACTGTTTTTT. Its translation: CASSSTGDGEKLFF.

This clonotype was detected only a few times. The chain uses TRBV12-3 or TRBV12-4 and TRBJ2-7; 14 bases agree with TRBD2. Unmatched junction bases numbered 8, after V lost 5 bases and J lost 2 bases. This CDR3 has 17 amino acids. The CDR3 region has the DNA TGTGCCAGCAGTCCCCATACGACTAGCGGGAGGGCCTACGAGCAGTACTTC. Encoded protein: CASSPHTTSGRAYEQYF.

In DNA, the CDR3 is TGTGCCAGCAGTGCGACAGGGCCCGGCCAGCCCCAGCATTTT. It encodes CASSATGPGQPQHF. The chain employs TRBV12-3 or TRBV12-4 and TRBJ1-5, with 7 bases fitting TRBD1. The ends lost 5 bases at V and 7 bases at J; junction bases unmatched: 8. This CDR3 spans 14 amino acids.

This clonotype was observed a handful of times. The chain employs TRBV6-5 and TRBJ2-7; D unresolved. From germline, CDR1 is MNHEY and CDR2 SVGAGI. V dropped 5 bases and J dropped 4 bases, with 9 bases sitting between them. The length of the CDR3 is 12 residues. CDR3 sequence (DNA): TGTGCCAGCAGTCCTCGGTGGTACGAGCAGTACTTC. Translated, it gives CASSPRWYEQYF.

This clonotype was detected ten times or more. This chain uses TRBV5-1 with TRBJ2-1; D remains ambiguous. Germline CDR1 SGHRS, CDR2 YFSETQ. The CDR3 loop spans 15 amino acids. V dropped 0 bases and J dropped 0 bases, with 7 bases sitting between them. CDR3 bases: TGCGCCAGCAGCTTGGCCTCCAGCTCCTACAATGAGCAGTTCTTC. It translates to CASSLASSSYNEQFF.

This clonotype has a single count. The chain combines TRBV3-1 with TRBJ2-7; 9 nucleotides match TRBD2. V trimming: 4 bases; J trimming: 9 bases; junction bases outside the gene matches: 13. The length of the CDR3 is 15 residues. Germline CDR1 is LGHDT and CDR2 is YNNKEL (reference sequence). CDR3 DNA sequence: TGTGCCAGCAGCCCAAGTGGCGGGAGGGGTGTCGGGCAGTACTTC. Translated, it gives CASSPSGGRGVGQYF.

V is TRBV5-1 and J is TRBJ2-2, with a weak D call TRBD1 (5 bases). Trimming removed 6 bases from V and 1 base from J, with 13 bases in between. Germline CDR1 SGHRS, CDR2 YFSETQ. There are 15 residues in the CDR3. CDR3 nucleotide sequence: TGCGCCAGCACCCAAAGCAGGGAGAACACCGGGGAGCTGTTTTTT. It is translated as CASTQSRENTGELFF.

This clonotype came up a few times. The gene calls are TRBV20-1 and TRBJ1-5; maybe TRBD1 (6 bases). V was shortened by 3 bases and J by 0 bases, with 6 bases between the two germline ends. Per the germline V gene, CDR1 is DFQATT and CDR2 is SNEGSKA (reference sequence). The CDR3 loop spans 13 amino acids. Here the CDR3 reads CSASRGSNQPQHF. As DNA, the CDR3 is TGCAGTGCTAGCAGGGGTAGCAATCAGCCCCAGCATTTT.